These T cell receptor beta chains were read from a single sample in a study of cytotoxic CD8 clonotypes in ibrutinib-treated CLL. Using immunoSEQ multiplex PCR, the repertoire was profiled, and TCRdb retains in-frame clones only, with some absent. This table has roughly 130,000 clones, about 79% appearing once. The sample was PBMCs, taken after 12 months of ibrutinib treatment. These receptors originate from a human donor with chronic lymphocytic leukemia. Both conserved end residues are part of each CDR3. D genes are given only for firm matches. Only part of the rows carry a size: once, few, many, or a class if the clone is expanded.

CAISQDRVEQYF TGTGCCATCAGCCAAGACAGGGTTGAGCAGTACTTC - TRBD1 TRBJ2-7 TRBV10-3
CASSLSRQETQYF TGTGCCAGCAGCTTATCCAGGCAAGAGACCCAGTACTTC - - TRBJ2-5 TRBV7-2
CASGLVNTEAFF TGTGCTAGTGGTTTGGTGAACACTGAAGCTTTCTTT - - TRBJ1-1 TRBV12-5
CASRPTGSTAQHF TGTGCCAGCAGACCCACCGGGTCCACCGCCCAGCATTTT - - TRBJ1-5 TRBV27
CATSRVSSGHNNEQFF TGTGCCACCAGCAGAGTTTCCAGCGGGCATAACAATGAGCAGTTCTTC - - TRBJ2-1 TRBV15
CASSPGLGVPGANVLTF TGTGCCAGCAGCCCGGGATTAGGGGTACCTGGGGCCAACGTCCTGACTTTC - - TRBJ2-6 TRBV13
CSVLGGRDGTDTQYF TGCAGCGTTCTGGGCGGGAGGGATGGCACAGATACGCAGTATTTT - TRBD2 TRBJ2-3 TRBV29-1
CATSRDRLVSTRSQFF TGTGCCACCAGCAGAGATAGGCTAGTTAGTACTCGTTCGCAGTTCTTC - - TRBJ2-1 TRBV15
CASSEQTTEAFF TGTGCCAGTAGCGAACAGACCACTGAAGCTTTCTTT few - TRBJ1-1 TRBV19
CASGDVGRGETQYF TGTGCCAGTGGAGACGTGGGCAGGGGAGAGACCCAGTACTTC - - TRBJ2-5 TRBV19
CASSPGLAGGKRGNEQFF TGTGCCAGCAGCCCGGGACTAGCGGGAGGGAAAAGGGGCAATGAGCAGTTCTTC - TRBD2 TRBJ2-1 TRBV7-3
CASSQRTGDSLLSYNEQFF TGTGCCAGCAGCCAACGGACAGGGGATTCCCTCCTCTCCTACAATGAGCAGTTCTTC - TRBD1 TRBJ2-1 TRBV4-2
CASSPLGIDGYTF TGTGCCAGCAGTCCTCTCGGGATTGATGGCTACACCTTC few - TRBJ1-2 TRBV27
CASSPPGTHYEQYF TGTGCCAGCTCACCACCCGGGACACATTACGAGCAGTACTTC - - TRBJ2-7 TRBV18
CASTLGEDYEQYF TGTGCCAGCACCTTGGGGGAGGACTACGAGCAGTACTTC - - TRBJ2-7 TRBV7-9
CASSLSSLVRQETQYF TGTGCCAGCAGCTTGTCCTCGCTAGTCCGCCAAGAGACCCAGTACTTC - - TRBJ2-5 TRBV5-4
CASSPEPTRPHEQYF TGTGCCAGCAGCCCAGAGCCGACTAGACCCCACGAGCAGTACTTC few - TRBJ2-7 TRBV5-4
CASSEGTSGRAQEETQYF TGCGCCAGCAGCGAGGGGACTAGCGGGAGGGCCCAGGAGGAGACCCAGTACTTC - TRBD2 TRBJ2-5 TRBV5-1
CASSRTLAGGSSYEQYF TGTGCCAGCAGCCGAACGCTAGCGGGAGGGAGCTCCTACGAGCAGTACTTC once TRBD2 TRBJ2-7 TRBV4-2
CTLGQGSTYTF TGTACGCTGGGACAGGGGTCGACCTACACCTTC - TRBD1 TRBJ1-2 TRBV30
CSGRAGANTGELFF TGCAGCGGCAGGGCAGGGGCGAACACCGGGGAGCTGTTTTTT - - TRBJ2-2 TRBV29-1
CASSLTLPADTQYF TGCGCCAGCAGCTTAACCCTCCCGGCAGATACGCAGTATTTT once - TRBJ2-3 TRBV5-1
CSVLVYSRTLNYEQYF TGCAGCGTTCTCGTTTATAGCCGGACCCTAAACTACGAGCAGTACTTC - - TRBJ2-7 TRBV29-1
CASSYLDRGVTEAFF TGTGCCAGCAGTTACCTTGACAGGGGAGTTACTGAAGCTTTCTTT - TRBD1 TRBJ1-1 TRBV6-5
CASSFGDRGTDTQYF TGCGCCAGCAGCTTCGGGGACAGAGGCACAGATACGCAGTATTTT - TRBD1 TRBJ2-3 TRBV5-1
CASSYSPYNSGNTIYF TGTGCCAGCAGTTACTCACCCTATAACTCTGGAAACACCATATATTTT - - TRBJ1-3 TRBV6-5
CATSRVASGRKFF TGTGCCACCAGCAGAGTCGCTAGCGGGAGAAAGTTCTTC - TRBD2 TRBJ2-1 TRBV15
CASSQVLAGGLSGTQYF TGTGCCAGCAGCCAAGTTTTGGCGGGAGGGCTAAGCGGGACCCAGTACTTC - TRBD2 TRBJ2-5 TRBV4-2
CASSLGLAGGPNGGELFF TGTGCCAGCAGCTTAGGCTTAGCGGGAGGCCCTAATGGCGGGGAGCTGTTTTTT once TRBD2 TRBJ2-2 TRBV13
CASSSPSLANYGYTF TGTGCCAGCAGTTCCCCGTCCTTAGCTAACTATGGCTACACCTTC - - TRBJ1-2 TRBV6-5
CASPDRENYGYTF TGTGCCAGCCCTGACAGGGAAAACTATGGCTACACCTTC - TRBD1 TRBJ1-2 TRBV6-1
CASSSRDEGSYEQYF TGTGCCAGCAGCTCCCGGGACGAGGGCTCCTACGAGCAGTACTTC - - TRBJ2-7 TRBV13
CASSAPTPYNEQFF TGTGCCAGCAGCGCCCCGACGCCCTACAATGAGCAGTTCTTC - - TRBJ2-1 TRBV9
CASSSWTGNQPQHF TGTGCCAGTAGTTCCTGGACAGGGAATCAGCCCCAGCATTTT - TRBD1 TRBJ1-5 TRBV19
CASSLGGHQPQHF TGTGCCAGCAGCTTGGGGGGTCATCAGCCCCAGCATTTT - - TRBJ1-5 TRBV5-5
CASSEVRNNEQFF TGTGCCAGCAGTGAAGTCAGAAACAATGAGCAGTTCTTC - - TRBJ2-1 TRBV6-5
CASSAARGNYGYTF TGTGCCAGCAGCGCCGCCAGGGGGAACTATGGCTACACCTTC - TRBD1 TRBJ1-2 TRBV6-1
CASSLDGSRGWSYEQYF TGTGCCAGCAGCTTAGACGGATCCAGAGGGTGGTCCTACGAGCAGTACTTC - - TRBJ2-7 TRBV7-2
CASDTGQGYEKLFF TGTGCCAGCGATACGGGACAGGGGTATGAAAAACTGTTTTTT - TRBD1 TRBJ1-4 TRBV6-1
CASSQRRQLNTEAFF TGTGCCAGCAGTCAACGACGGCAGCTGAACACTGAAGCTTTCTTT - - TRBJ1-1 TRBV13
CASSQGVRTGRTGGYTF TGCGCCAGCAGCCAAGGGGTCCGGACAGGGAGAACTGGTGGCTACACCTTC - TRBD1 TRBJ1-2 TRBV4-1
CASSLVAGAPDTQYF TGTGCCAGCAGCTTGGTAGCGGGAGCTCCAGATACGCAGTATTTT - TRBD2 TRBJ2-3 TRBV11-3
CASSEVRRDYSNQPQHF TGTGCCAGCAGTGAAGTTCGCAGAGATTATAGCAATCAGCCCCAGCATTTT - - TRBJ1-5 TRBV6-1
CASSQGYARSGVTDTQYF TGCGCCAGCAGCCAAGGGTACGCACGGAGCGGGGTCACAGATACGCAGTATTTT - TRBD2 TRBJ2-3 TRBV4-1
CASGLRSGGESYEQYF TGTGCTAGTGGTTTGAGATCAGGGGGTGAATCCTACGAGCAGTACTTC few TRBD1 TRBJ2-7 TRBV12-5
CASSRTGVGEQYF TGTGCCAGCAGCCGGACAGGGGTCGGCGAGCAGTACTTC once TRBD1 TRBJ2-7 TRBV5-6
CATSRVGGFTYEQYF TGTGCCACCAGCAGAGTTGGCGGGTTTACCTACGAGCAGTACTTC - - TRBJ2-7 TRBV15
CASSVSGGGNQPQHF TGTGCCAGCAGCGTGTCAGGAGGGGGCAATCAGCCCCAGCATTTT - - TRBJ1-5 TRBV9
CASGFAPPGQDANEQFF TGTGCTAGTGGGTTCGCCCCTCCGGGACAGGACGCGAATGAGCAGTTCTTC - TRBD1 TRBJ2-1 TRBV12-5
CASSSQTSGYTGELFF TGTGCCAGCAGCTCCCAGACTAGCGGGTACACCGGGGAGCTGTTTTTT - TRBD2 TRBJ2-2 TRBV7-6
CASDDGLAGNYNEQFF TGTGCCAGTGACGATGGACTAGCGGGAAACTACAATGAGCAGTTCTTC - TRBD2 TRBJ2-1 TRBV5-6
CASSVWPQPQHF TGTGCCAGCAGTGTTTGGCCTCAGCCCCAGCATTTT - - TRBJ1-5 TRBV2
CASTSRDGPNQPQHF TGTGCCAGCACCTCCCGAGACGGGCCCAATCAGCCCCAGCATTTT - - TRBJ1-5 TRBV6-1
CASSYAAPAQHGYTF TGTGCCAGCAGCTACGCAGCCCCGGCACAGCATGGCTACACCTTC - - TRBJ1-2 TRBV7-6